The T cell receptor (beta chain) under discussion was sequenced for a study of T cells expressing NK-cell markers. As to this clonotype: Its cognate antigen is unknown.

Regarding the study as a whole: Leadership of the CD3+CD56-NKG2C+ fraction also belonged to these clonotypes in several donors.

UMI-tagged 5'RACE template switching yielded the TCR beta cDNA. TCRdb re-called the 5' RACE reads, yielding one record per CDR3 amino acid sequence without DNA. The sample includes 300,000 or so distinct CDR3 sequences. Looked up from germline, CDR1 is MNHNS and CDR2 is SASEGT. The CDR3 contains 14 residues. The source is a woman aged 18 to 75 in good health. The sample taken for sequencing was blood T cells: a sorted CD56 or NKG2C T cell subset, CD4+ or CD8+ T cells, or bulk PBMC T cells (not recorded which). The chain is built from TRBV6-1 and TRBJ2-1. The CDR3: CASGRQSSYNEQFF.